The present T cell receptor (beta chain) was sequenced within a study of blood T cell repertoires in COVID-19. Across the study: The United States, Italy and Spain supplied acute and convalescent COVID-19 samples. PBMCs, B-cell-depleted T cells, or T cells were the source of the cDNA or gDNA that made up the material.

Per the original methods: Reference gene primer amplification gave nucleated cell count estimates. Sequencing was performed with immunoSEQ multiplex PCR; in TCRdb, only in-frame clones are kept and a portion is missing. V, J and clone size were drawn from that table, and D and trimming were deduced from the DNA. The data contain under 250,000 clones, about four fifths of them singletons. The specimen was peripheral blood. The clonotype originates from a woman aged 50 to 65 with active or convalescent COVID-19.

CDR3 amino acids: CSADPGQEQETQYF. For the CDR3, the DNA is TGCAGCGCCGACCCGGGACAGGAGCAAGAGACCCAGTACTTC. V gene TRBV29-1 combines with J gene TRBJ2-5, with 8 bases identical to TRBD1. The V and J ends lost 7 bases and 2 bases, in that order; junction bases with no gene match: 9. The germline CDR1 and CDR2 sequences are SQVTM and ANQGSEA. CDR3 length: 14 residues.